The rows below give T cell receptor beta chains drawn from one sample of a study of T cell responses to AZD1222 COVID-19 vaccine. TCRdb keeps only in-frame clones here, not all; method: immunoSEQ multiplex PCR. The sample shows about 130,000 clones, about 89% of them seen only once. The sample was peripheral blood, taken 28 days after the second AZD1222 dose. These receptors were taken from an adult who received the AZD1222 COVID-19 vaccine. CDR3s include the opening cysteine and the closing phenylalanine or tryptophan. Fields, in order: CDR3 DNA, CDR3 protein, J gene, clone size, D gene, V gene. A D gene is named only where the DNA matches it firmly. Clone size, where shown, is once, few, many, or a class for clones that have expanded.

CDR3 DNA: TGTGCCAGCAGTGAAGCGCTGGCGGGGGCGTACACTGAAGCTTTCTTT
CDR3 protein: CASSEALAGAYTEAFF
J gene: TRBJ1-1
clone size: .
D gene: .
V gene: TRBV2

CDR3 DNA: TGTGCCAGCAGTGAAGTAGCGGGGTTAGGGCTGGGGGAGACCCAGTACTTC
CDR3 protein: CASSEVAGLGLGETQYF
J gene: TRBJ2-5
clone size: .
D gene: TRBD2
V gene: TRBV6-1

CDR3 DNA: TGTGCCAGCAGTTACTCCGGGAGTAATTCACCCCTCCACTTT
CDR3 protein: CASSYSGSNSPLHF
J gene: TRBJ1-6
clone size: .
D gene: .
V gene: TRBV6-5

CDR3 DNA: TGTGCCAGCAGCTTAGCTAGCGGGAGGGCAGGCACAGATACGCAGTATTTT
CDR3 protein: CASSLASGRAGTDTQYF
J gene: TRBJ2-3
clone size: .
D gene: TRBD2
V gene: TRBV7-2

CDR3 DNA: TGTGCCAGCTCACCGGACAGCGGCATATCCTACGAGCAGTACTTC
CDR3 protein: CASSPDSGISYEQYF
J gene: TRBJ2-7
clone size: .
D gene: .
V gene: TRBV18

CDR3 DNA: TGTGCCAGCAGCCAGGGGATGGATTCACCCCTCCACTTT
CDR3 protein: CASSQGMDSPLHF
J gene: TRBJ1-6
clone size: .
D gene: .
V gene: TRBV3-1/TRBV3-2

CDR3 DNA: TGTGCCAGCAGGATCCGGCCTTTAGGAGGTGGCTACACCTTC
CDR3 protein: CASRIRPLGGGYTF
J gene: TRBJ1-2
clone size: .
D gene: .
V gene: TRBV2

CDR3 DNA: TGTGCCAGCAGTTTAGGCGGGAACAGCTACGAGCAGTACTTC
CDR3 protein: CASSLGGNSYEQYF
J gene: TRBJ2-7
clone size: .
D gene: .
V gene: TRBV6-5

CDR3 DNA: TGTGCCTTACTAGACTGCAACACTGAAGCTTTCTTT
CDR3 protein: CALLDCNTEAFF
J gene: TRBJ1-1
clone size: .
D gene: .
V gene: TRBV14

CDR3 DNA: TGCGCCAGCAGCGTGACTAGCGGGGCTAGCACAGATACGCAGTATTTT
CDR3 protein: CASSVTSGASTDTQYF
J gene: TRBJ2-3
clone size: .
D gene: TRBD2
V gene: TRBV5-1

CDR3 DNA: TGTGCCAGCAGCCAGGGGGGGATCCTTACTGGCTACACCTTC
CDR3 protein: CASSQGGILTGYTF
J gene: TRBJ1-2
clone size: .
D gene: .
V gene: TRBV4-2

CDR3 DNA: TGCGCCAGCAGTGACGCTCGACCTAACTATGGCTACACCTTC
CDR3 protein: CASSDARPNYGYTF
J gene: TRBJ1-2
clone size: .
D gene: .
V gene: TRBV10-2

CDR3 DNA: TGTGCCAGCAGCTTAGCAGTCTCCTACGAGCAGTACTTC
CDR3 protein: CASSLAVSYEQYF
J gene: TRBJ2-7
clone size: .
D gene: .
V gene: TRBV7-8

CDR3 DNA: TGCGCCAGCAGCCAAGATCCCGGACAGGGTTGGGAGCCCCAGCATTTT
CDR3 protein: CASSQDPGQGWEPQHF
J gene: TRBJ1-5
clone size: .
D gene: TRBD1
V gene: TRBV4-1

CDR3 DNA: TGTGCCAGCATCCCTTGGGGAGATGTGTCCTACGAGCAGTACTTC
CDR3 protein: CASIPWGDVSYEQYF
J gene: TRBJ2-7
clone size: .
D gene: .
V gene: TRBV5-6

CDR3 DNA: TGTGCCAGCAGCAAACAGGGAGTTGGTGGAAACACCATATATTTT
CDR3 protein: CASSKQGVGGNTIYF
J gene: TRBJ1-3
clone size: few
D gene: .
V gene: TRBV7-9

CDR3 DNA: TGTGCCAGTAGCCAGACAGGGGTCAATGAGCAGTTCTTC
CDR3 protein: CASSQTGVNEQFF
J gene: TRBJ2-1
clone size: .
D gene: TRBD1
V gene: TRBV19

CDR3 DNA: TGTGCCAGTAGCAATCCGGGACAGGCGGTTTTGAACACTGAAGCTTTCTTT
CDR3 protein: CASSNPGQAVLNTEAFF
J gene: TRBJ1-1
clone size: .
D gene: TRBD1
V gene: TRBV19

CDR3 DNA: TGCAGCGTGATGGGGTTAAGGGGTCCTGCTCGGTCGGGGGATGAAGCTTTCTTT
CDR3 protein: CSVMGLRGPARSGDEAFF
J gene: TRBJ1-1
clone size: .
D gene: .
V gene: TRBV29-1

CDR3 DNA: TGTGCCAGCAGTTACTCGAGGACTGTAGGAAACACCATATATTTT
CDR3 protein: CASSYSRTVGNTIYF
J gene: TRBJ1-3
clone size: .
D gene: .
V gene: TRBV6-5

CDR3 DNA: TGTGCCAGCAGTGGGACTGGCGGGGTGTTACCAGATACGCAGTATTTT
CDR3 protein: CASSGTGGVLPDTQYF
J gene: TRBJ2-3
clone size: .
D gene: .
V gene: TRBV9